These T cell receptor beta chains were read from a single sample in a study of cytomegalovirus exposure and HLA in healthy donors. Profiling relied on immunoSEQ multiplex PCR, and the TCRdb table lists in-frame clones only, not all of them. The table records 30,000 to 45,000 clones, roughly 89% of them present only once. The specimen sequenced was PBMCs. These receptors originate from a woman aged 40 to 55 in good health and CMV-seropositive. CDR3s include the opening cysteine and the closing phenylalanine or tryptophan. Only some rows state a clone size, as once, few, many or a class for expanded clones.

length,size,V,CDR3
12,-,TRBV5-1,CASSEGSYGYTF
14,-,TRBV6-5,CASRKTSGGDTQYF
14,-,TRBV28,CASALGGGSEKLFF
16,-,TRBV19,CASSIRGYANTGELFF
15,once,TRBV6-1,CAILRLAGGGDEQFF
14,-,TRBV7-3,CASSWTGGQETQYF
15,-,TRBV7-2,CASSPRGGGGYEQYF
14,-,TRBV5-6,CASSLDRATYGYTF
17,-,TRBV28,CASSSQVQGRSYNEQFF
14,-,TRBV5-6,CASSSPGLWGVQYF
14,-,TRBV7-2,CASSLGGQGETQYF
12,-,TRBV5-1,CASSTGADTQYF
16,-,TRBV28,CASSPPRAGWTAEAFF
14,-,TRBV19,CASSTTRQGYGYTF
14,-,TRBV27,CASRSGQHSYEQYF
14,-,TRBV27,CASTGPLGVSPLHF
15,-,TRBV11-2,CASSYGTSGQETQYF
16,-,TRBV7-8,CASSLDQVNANQPQHF
18,-,TRBV27,CASSAPPYSGTGRNTQYF
15,-,TRBV2,CASSSAQVLNTEAFF
14,-,TRBV4-3,CASSRRQGAGELFF
13,-,TRBV7-8,CASSLPPGNEQFF
15,-,TRBV9,CASSVLSGGDSPLHF
14,-,TRBV10-3,CAISETSGGGEQFF
15,-,TRBV19,CASSERGYFTDTQYF
16,-,TRBV7-2,CASSLASGGTRETQYF
16,-,TRBV11-2,CASSLDQRTSTDTQYF
15,-,TRBV28,CATYGRASGSYEQYF
16,-,TRBV19,CASNGSPDLREYKQYF
16,few,TRBV4-3,CASSQGATGMNTEAFF
14,-,TRBV5-5,CASRIGTTTSEQFF
15,-,TRBV27,CASSIFDGTGETQYF
14,-,TRBV7-8,CASSPLGGVYEQYF
15,-,TRBV5-1,CASSPGTGSYNEQFF
12,once,TRBV28,CASSLRERAQYF
15,-,TRBV7-2,CASSLMGQGSDTQYF
13,-,TRBV12-5,CASGFGPGNTQYF
15,-,TRBV7-3,CASSRLTGGNSPLHF
13,-,TRBV7-9,CASSPRQYNEQFF
15,-,TRBV5-8,CASSSGTASNQPQHF
14,once,TRBV2,CASSVFQGSQPQHF
16,few,TRBV6-6,CASRNTGGMGSYEQYF
13,-,TRBV6-5,CASSYRSYNEQFF
15,once,TRBV5-1,CASSPGTGMNTEAFF
15,-,TRBV28,CASSLGRRVNQPQHF